This TCR beta chain was identified during a study of blood T cell repertoires in COVID-19. Across the study: T cells, B-cell-depleted T cells, or PBMCs provided the cDNA or gDNA that served as material.

This CDR3 has 14 amino acids. The germline CDR1 and CDR2 sequences are PRHDT and FYEKMQ (reference sequence). V shed 5 bases, J shed 2 bases, and the junction held 5 bases outside the gene matches. Authors' methods: Quantification of nucleated cells was approximated via reference gene primer amplification. Clones were sequenced by immunoSEQ multiplex PCR, and TCRdb holds only the in-frame ones, with some missing. Clonal size and the V and J genes are those of that table, whereas D and trimming came from the DNA. The sample includes some 450,000 clones, about nine tenths of them seen just once. The clonotype originates from a woman between 45 and 65 years old with COVID-19, enrolled during active disease. This chain links TRBV13 with TRBJ2-7; TRBD2 aligns across 8 bases. The sequencing input was peripheral blood. The CDR3 loop reads CASSRGGNAYEQYF. The CDR3 DNA follows: TGTGCCAGCAGCCGGGGGGGTAATGCCTACGAGCAGTACTTC.